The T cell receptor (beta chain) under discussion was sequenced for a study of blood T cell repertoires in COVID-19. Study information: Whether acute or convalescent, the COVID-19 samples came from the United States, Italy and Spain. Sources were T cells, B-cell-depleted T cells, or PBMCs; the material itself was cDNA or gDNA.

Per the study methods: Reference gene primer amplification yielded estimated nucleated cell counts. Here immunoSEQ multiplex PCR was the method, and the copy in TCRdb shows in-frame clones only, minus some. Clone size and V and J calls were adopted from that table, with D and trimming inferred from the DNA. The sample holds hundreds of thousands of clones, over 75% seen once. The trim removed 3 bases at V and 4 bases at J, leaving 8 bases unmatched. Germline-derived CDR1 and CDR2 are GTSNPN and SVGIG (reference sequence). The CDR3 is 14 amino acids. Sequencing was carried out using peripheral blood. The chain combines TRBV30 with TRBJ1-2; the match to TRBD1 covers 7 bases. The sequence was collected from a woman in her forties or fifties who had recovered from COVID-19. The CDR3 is CAWRRDRVFYGYTF. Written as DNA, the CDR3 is TGTGCCTGGAGGAGGGACAGAGTATTCTATGGCTACACCTTC.